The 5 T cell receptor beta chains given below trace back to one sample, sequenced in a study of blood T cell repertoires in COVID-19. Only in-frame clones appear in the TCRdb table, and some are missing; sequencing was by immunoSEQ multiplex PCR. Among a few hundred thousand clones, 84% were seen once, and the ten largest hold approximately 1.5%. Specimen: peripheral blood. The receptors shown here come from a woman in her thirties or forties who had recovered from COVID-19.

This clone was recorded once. This chain's CDR3 is CASSPYGGSSYEQYF. In DNA, the CDR3 is TGTGCCAGCAGTCCATATGGGGGGAGCTCCTACGAGCAGTACTTC. V and J are TRBV6-6 and TRBJ2-7, with a weak D call TRBD2 (6 bases). Germline V gene sequence: CDR1 MNHNY, CDR2 SVGAGI (reference sequence). The CDR3 totals 15 residues. Trimming stripped 5 bases from V and 0 bases from J, with 14 bases between.

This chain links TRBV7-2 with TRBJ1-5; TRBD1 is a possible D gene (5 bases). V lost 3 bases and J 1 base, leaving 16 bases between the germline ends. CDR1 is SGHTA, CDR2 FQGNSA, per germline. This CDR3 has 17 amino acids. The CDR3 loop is CASSFPRGRGSNQPQHF. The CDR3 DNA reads TGTGCCAGCAGCTTCCCCCGGGGGAGGGGAAGCAATCAGCCCCAGCATTTT.

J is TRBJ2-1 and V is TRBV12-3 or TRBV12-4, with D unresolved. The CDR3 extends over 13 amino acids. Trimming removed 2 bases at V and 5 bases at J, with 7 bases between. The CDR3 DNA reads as TGTGCCAGCAGTTTATGGGCAGACAATGAGCAGTTCTTC. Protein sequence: CASSLWADNEQFF.

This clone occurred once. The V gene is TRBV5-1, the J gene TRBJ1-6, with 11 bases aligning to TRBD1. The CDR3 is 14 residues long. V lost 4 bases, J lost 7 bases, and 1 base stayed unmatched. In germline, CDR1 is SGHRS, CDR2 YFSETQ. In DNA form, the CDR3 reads TGCGCCAGCAGCGGGGACAGGGGGAATTCACCCCTCCACTTT. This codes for CASSGDRGNSPLHF.

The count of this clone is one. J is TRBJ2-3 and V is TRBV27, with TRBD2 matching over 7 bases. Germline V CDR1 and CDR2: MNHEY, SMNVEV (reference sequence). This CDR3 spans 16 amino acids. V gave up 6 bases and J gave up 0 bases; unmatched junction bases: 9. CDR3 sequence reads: CASSHGRASSTDTQYF. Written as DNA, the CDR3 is TGTGCCAGCAGCCATGGGAGGGCTTCTAGCACAGATACGCAGTATTTT.